The sequence of this T cell receptor (beta chain) was determined in a study of cytomegalovirus exposure and HLA in healthy donors. The PCR made use of 60 Vbeta and 13 Jbeta primers. Sequencing was performed with immunoSEQ multiplex PCR; in TCRdb, only in-frame clones are kept and a portion is missing. Of about 200,000 clones in the sample, less than 85% were seen once. CDR1 and CDR2 from the germline V gene are SEHNR and FQNEAQ (reference sequence). This CDR3 has 11 amino acids. Trimming shortened V by 8 bases and J by 4 bases, and 8 bases separated the two germline ends. Sequencing was carried out using PBMCs. The V and J genes are TRBV7-9 and TRBJ2-5; D call uncertain. The clonotype originates from a girl aged 2 to 9 in good health and CMV-seronegative. CDR3 bases: TGTGCCAGCTGCCGAGCAGAGACCCAGTACTTC. Translating gives CASCRAETQYF.